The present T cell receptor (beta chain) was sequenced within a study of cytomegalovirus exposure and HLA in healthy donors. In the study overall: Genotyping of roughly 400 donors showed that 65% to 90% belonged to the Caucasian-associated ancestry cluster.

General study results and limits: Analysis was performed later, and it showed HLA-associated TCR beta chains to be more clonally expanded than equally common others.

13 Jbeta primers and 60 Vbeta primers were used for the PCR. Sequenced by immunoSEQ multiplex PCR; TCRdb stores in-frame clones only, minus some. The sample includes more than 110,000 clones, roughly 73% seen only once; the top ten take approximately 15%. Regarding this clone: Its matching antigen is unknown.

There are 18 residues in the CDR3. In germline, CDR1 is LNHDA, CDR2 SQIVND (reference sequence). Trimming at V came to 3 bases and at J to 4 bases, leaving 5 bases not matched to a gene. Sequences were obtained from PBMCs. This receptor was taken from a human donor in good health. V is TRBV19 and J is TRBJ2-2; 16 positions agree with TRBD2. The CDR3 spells CASSIGTSGRGGTGELFF. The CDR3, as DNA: TGTGCCAGTAGTATTGGGACTAGCGGGAGGGGCGGCACCGGGGAGCTGTTTTTT.